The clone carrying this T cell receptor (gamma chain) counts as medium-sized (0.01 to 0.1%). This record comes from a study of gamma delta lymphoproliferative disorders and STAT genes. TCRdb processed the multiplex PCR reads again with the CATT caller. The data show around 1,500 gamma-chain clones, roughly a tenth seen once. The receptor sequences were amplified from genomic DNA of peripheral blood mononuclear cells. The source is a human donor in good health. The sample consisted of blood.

The CDR3 spells CATWDGRGSDWIKTF. For the CDR3, the DNA is TGTGCCACCTGGGACGGGCGAGGGAGTGATTGGATCAAGACGTTT. The rearrangement links TRGV2 to TRGJP2. TCRdb records no J gene; here it was assigned by comparing the DNA to germline. V shed 0 bases, J shed 5 bases, and the junction held 6 bases outside the gene matches. This CDR3 region has 15 residues. Germline V gene data show CDR1 as EGSNGY and CDR2 as YDSYNSKV.